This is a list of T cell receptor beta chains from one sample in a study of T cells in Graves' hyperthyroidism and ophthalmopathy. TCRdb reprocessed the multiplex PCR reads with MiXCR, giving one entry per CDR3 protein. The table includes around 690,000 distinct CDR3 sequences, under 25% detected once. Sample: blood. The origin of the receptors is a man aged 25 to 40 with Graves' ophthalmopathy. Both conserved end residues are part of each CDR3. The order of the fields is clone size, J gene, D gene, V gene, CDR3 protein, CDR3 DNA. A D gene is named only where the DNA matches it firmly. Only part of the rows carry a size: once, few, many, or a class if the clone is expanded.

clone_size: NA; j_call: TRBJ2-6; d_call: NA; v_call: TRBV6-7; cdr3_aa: CAREARPGTLSSGANVLTF; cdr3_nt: TGTGCCAGGGAGGCACGTCCCGGGACACTGAGCTCTGGGGCCAACGTCCTGACTTTC
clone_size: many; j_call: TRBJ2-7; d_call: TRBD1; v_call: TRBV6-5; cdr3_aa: CASSYEAGGSYEQYF; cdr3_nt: TGTGCCAGCAGTTACGAAGCAGGGGGCTCCTACGAGCAGTACTTC
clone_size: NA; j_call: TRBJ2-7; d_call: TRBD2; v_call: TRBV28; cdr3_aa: CASRLVAGVQQYF; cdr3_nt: TGTGCCAGCAGATTAGTAGCGGGAGTTCAGCAGTACTTC
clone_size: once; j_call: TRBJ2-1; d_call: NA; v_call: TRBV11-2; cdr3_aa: CASSLGKGQRGGSGGQFF; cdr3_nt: TGTGCCAGCAGCTTAGGGAAGGGTCAAAGAGGGGGTTCTGGGGGGCAGTTCTTC
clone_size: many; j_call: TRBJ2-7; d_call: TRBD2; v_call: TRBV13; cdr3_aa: CASSSNGLAATHEQYF; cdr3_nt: TGTGCCAGCAGCTCAAACGGACTAGCGGCGACCCACGAGCAGTACTTC
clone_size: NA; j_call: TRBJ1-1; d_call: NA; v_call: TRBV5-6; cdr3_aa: CASSLGSPFYTEAFF; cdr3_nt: TGTGCCAGCAGCTTGGGCAGCCCCTTCTACACTGAAGCTTTCTTT
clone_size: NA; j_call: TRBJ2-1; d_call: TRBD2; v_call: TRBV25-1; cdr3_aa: CASRTTSGSGDEQFF; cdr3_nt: TGTGCCAGCAGAACCACTAGCGGGAGTGGCGATGAGCAGTTCTTC
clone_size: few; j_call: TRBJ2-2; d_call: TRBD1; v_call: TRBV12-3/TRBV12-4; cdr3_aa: CASTATGFGELFF; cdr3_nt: TGTGCCAGCACCGCGACAGGGTTTGGGGAGCTGTTTTTT
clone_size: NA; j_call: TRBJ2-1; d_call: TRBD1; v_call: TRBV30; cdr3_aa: CAWSRTGGGDEQFF; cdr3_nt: TGTGCCTGGAGCAGGACAGGGGGAGGGGATGAGCAGTTCTTC
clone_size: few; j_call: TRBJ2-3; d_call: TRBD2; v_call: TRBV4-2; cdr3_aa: CASSLVAGEDTQYF; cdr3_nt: TGTGCCAGCAGCCTCGTTGCGGGAGAAGATACGCAGTATTTT
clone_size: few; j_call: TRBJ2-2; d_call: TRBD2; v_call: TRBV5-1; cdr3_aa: CASSASGTSGMTITGELFF; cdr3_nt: TGCGCCAGCAGCGCTTCCGGGACTAGCGGAATGACTATTACCGGGGAGCTGTTTTTT
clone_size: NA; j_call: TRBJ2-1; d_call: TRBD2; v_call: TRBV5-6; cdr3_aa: CASSRAGEWEQFF; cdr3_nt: TGTGCCAGCAGCCGCGCGGGGGAGTGGGAGCAGTTCTTC
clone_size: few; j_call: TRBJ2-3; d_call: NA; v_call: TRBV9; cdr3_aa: CATNTGMEGSTDTQYF; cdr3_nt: TGTGCCACCAACACGGGGATGGAAGGAAGCACAGATACGCAGTATTTT
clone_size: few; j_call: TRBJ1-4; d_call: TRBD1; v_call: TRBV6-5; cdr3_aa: CASSWDRGATNEKLFF; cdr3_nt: TGTGCCAGCAGTTGGGACAGGGGCGCAACTAATGAAAAACTGTTTTTT
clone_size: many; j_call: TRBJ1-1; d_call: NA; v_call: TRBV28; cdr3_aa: CASSLAGSTEAFF; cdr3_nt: TGTGCCAGCAGTCTAGCCGGGAGCACTGAAGCTTTCTTT
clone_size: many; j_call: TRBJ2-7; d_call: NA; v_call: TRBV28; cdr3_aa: CASRLPSSYEQYF; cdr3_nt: TGTGCCAGCAGACTGCCTAGCTCCTACGAGCAGTACTTC
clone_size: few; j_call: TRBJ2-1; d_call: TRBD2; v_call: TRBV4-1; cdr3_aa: CASSQAPTSGRDEQFF; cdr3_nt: TGCGCCAGCAGCCAGGCCCCGACTAGCGGGAGGGATGAGCAGTTCTTC
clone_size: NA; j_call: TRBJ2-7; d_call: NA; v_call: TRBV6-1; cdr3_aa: CAISEARLTANYEQYF; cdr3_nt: TGTGCCATCAGTGAAGCAAGGCTCACCGCTAATTACGAGCAGTACTTC
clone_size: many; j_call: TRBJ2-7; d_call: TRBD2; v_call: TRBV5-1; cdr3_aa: CASSWGTSSYEQYF; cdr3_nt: TGCGCCAGCAGCTGGGGGACTAGCTCCTACGAGCAGTACTTC
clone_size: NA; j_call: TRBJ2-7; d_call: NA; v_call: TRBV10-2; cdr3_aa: CASRDLAEPYEQYF; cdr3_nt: TGCGCCAGCAGAGATTTAGCGGAGCCCTACGAGCAGTACTTC
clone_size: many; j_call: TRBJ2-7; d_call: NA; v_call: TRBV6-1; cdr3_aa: CASSGGIQGYEQYF; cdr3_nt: TGTGCCAGCAGTGGCGGGATACAGGGCTACGAGCAGTACTTC
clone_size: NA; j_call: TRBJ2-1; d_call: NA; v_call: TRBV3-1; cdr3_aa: CASSPRQFVSYNEQFF; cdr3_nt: TGTGCCAGCAGCCCCAGACAGTTCGTCTCCTACAATGAGCAGTTCTTC
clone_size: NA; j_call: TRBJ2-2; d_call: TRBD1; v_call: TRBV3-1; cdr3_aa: CASSIGTGWTGELFF; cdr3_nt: TGTGCCAGCAGCATCGGGACAGGTTGGACCGGGGAGCTGTTTTTT
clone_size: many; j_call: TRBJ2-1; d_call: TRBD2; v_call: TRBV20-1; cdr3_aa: CSARDWVASGLNEQFF; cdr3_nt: TGCAGTGCTAGAGATTGGGTAGCTAGCGGCCTCAATGAGCAGTTCTTC
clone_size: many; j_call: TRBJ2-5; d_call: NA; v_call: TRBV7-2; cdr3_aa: CASTRVVGVETQYF; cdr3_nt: TGTGCCAGCACCCGGGTGGTGGGGGTCGAGACCCAGTACTTC
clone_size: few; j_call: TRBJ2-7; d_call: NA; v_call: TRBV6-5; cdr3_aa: CASSYGDRADYEQYF; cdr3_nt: TGTGCCAGCAGTTACGGCGACCGGGCAGACTACGAGCAGTACTTC
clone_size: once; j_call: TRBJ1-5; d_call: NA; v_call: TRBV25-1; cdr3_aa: CASSGTGVSNQPQHF; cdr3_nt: TGTGCCAGCAGTGGGACCGGGGTATCGAATCAGCCCCAGCATTTT
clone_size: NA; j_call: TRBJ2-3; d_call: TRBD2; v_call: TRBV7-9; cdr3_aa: CASSNYRGAGGTDTQYF; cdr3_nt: TGTGCCAGCAGCAATTATCGCGGGGCGGGAGGCACAGATACGCAGTATTTT
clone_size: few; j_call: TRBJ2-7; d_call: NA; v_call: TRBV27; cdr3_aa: CASRRLDGAYEQYF; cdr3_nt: TGTGCCAGCAGGCGGCTAGACGGCGCCTACGAGCAGTACTTC
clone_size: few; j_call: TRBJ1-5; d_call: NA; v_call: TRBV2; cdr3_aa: CASSSSVQANQPQHF; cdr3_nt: TGTGCCAGCAGTTCCTCCGTTCAAGCTAATCAGCCCCAGCATTTT
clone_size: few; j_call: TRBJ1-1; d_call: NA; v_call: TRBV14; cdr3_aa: CASSQETWRGRATEAFF; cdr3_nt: TGTGCCAGCAGCCAAGAGACCTGGAGGGGGAGGGCCACTGAAGCTTTCTTT
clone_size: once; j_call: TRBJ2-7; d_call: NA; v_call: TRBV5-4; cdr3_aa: CTSSLAGRSSYEQYF; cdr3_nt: TGTACCAGCAGCTTGGCGGGGAGGTCTTCCTACGAGCAGTACTTC
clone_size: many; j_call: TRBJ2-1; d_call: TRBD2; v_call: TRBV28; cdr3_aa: CASSSRGTSGMNEQFF; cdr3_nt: TGTGCCAGCAGTTCACGAGGGACTAGCGGGATGAATGAGCAGTTCTTC
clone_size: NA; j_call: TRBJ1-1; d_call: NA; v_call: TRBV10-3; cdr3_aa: CAISEGRGNTEAFF; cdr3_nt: TGTGCCATCAGTGAGGGCAGGGGGAACACTGAAGCTTTCTTT
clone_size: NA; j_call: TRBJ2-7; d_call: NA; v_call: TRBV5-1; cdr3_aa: CASSLTSSEQYF; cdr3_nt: TGCGCCAGCAGCTTGACGTCCAGTGAGCAGTACTTC
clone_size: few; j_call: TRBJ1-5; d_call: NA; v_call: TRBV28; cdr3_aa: CASSYQPQHF; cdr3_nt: TGTGCCAGCAGTTACCAGCCCCAGCATTTT
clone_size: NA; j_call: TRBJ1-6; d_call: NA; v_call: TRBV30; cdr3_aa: CAWSKVSSYNSPLHF; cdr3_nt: TGTGCCTGGAGCAAAGTAAGCTCCTATAATTCACCCCTCCACTTT
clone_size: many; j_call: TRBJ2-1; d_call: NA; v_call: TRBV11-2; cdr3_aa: CASSFREPTFYNEQFF; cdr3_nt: TGTGCCAGCAGCTTTAGGGAGCCTACCTTTTACAATGAGCAGTTCTTC
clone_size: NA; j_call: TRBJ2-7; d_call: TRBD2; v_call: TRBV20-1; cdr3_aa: CSARPLAGGIYEQYF; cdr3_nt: TGCAGTGCTAGACCACTAGCGGGAGGTATCTACGAGCAGTACTTC
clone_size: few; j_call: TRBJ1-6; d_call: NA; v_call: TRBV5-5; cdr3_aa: CASSSRGTHNSPLHF; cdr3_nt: TGTGCCAGCAGCTCCCGGGGGACACATAATTCACCCCTCCACTTT
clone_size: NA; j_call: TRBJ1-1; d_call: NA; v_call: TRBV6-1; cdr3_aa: CASTPGWGYTEAFF; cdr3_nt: TGTGCCAGCACCCCCGGGTGGGGGTACACTGAAGCTTTCTTT
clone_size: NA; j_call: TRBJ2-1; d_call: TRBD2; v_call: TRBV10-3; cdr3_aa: CAISESLAGVNEQFF; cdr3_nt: TGTGCCATCAGTGAGTCTCTAGCGGGAGTTAATGAGCAGTTCTTC
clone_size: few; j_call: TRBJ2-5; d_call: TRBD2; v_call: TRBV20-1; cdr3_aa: CSARDPAGNQETQYF; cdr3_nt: TGCAGTGCTAGAGATCCAGCGGGAAACCAAGAGACCCAGTACTTC
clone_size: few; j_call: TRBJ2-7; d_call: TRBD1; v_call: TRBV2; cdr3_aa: CASSVFGQAHEQYF; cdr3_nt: TGTGCCAGCAGCGTTTTCGGACAGGCACACGAGCAGTACTTC
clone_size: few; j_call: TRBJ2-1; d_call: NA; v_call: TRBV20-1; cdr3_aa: CSARDWKGSGEQFF; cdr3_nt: TGCAGTGCTAGAGATTGGAAGGGGTCTGGCGAGCAGTTCTTC
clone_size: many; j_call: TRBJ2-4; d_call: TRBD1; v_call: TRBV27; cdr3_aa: CASSLDRGNIQYF; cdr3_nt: TGTGCCAGCAGTTTAGACAGGGGGAACATTCAGTACTTC
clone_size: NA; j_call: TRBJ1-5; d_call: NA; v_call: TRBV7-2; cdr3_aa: CASRFPRATASFEATDHQPQHF; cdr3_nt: TGTGCCAGCAGATTTCCAAGGGCGACAGCCTCCTTCGAAGCGACCGATCATCAGCCCCAGCATTTT
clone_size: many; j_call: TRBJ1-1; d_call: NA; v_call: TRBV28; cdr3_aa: CASSSPADRGEAFF; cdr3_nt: TGTGCCAGCAGTTCTCCGGCGGACAGAGGCGAAGCTTTCTTT
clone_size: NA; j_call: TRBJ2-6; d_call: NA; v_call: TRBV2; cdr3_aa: CASRLEAGANVLTF; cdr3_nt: TGTGCCAGCAGACTAGAAGCTGGGGCCAACGTCCTGACTTTC
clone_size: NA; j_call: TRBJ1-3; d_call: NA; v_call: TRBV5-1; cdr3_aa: CASSLDMRGSGNTIYF; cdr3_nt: TGCGCCAGCAGCTTGGATATGCGGGGTTCCGGAAACACCATATATTTT
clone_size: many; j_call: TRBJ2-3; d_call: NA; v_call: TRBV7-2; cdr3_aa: CASSFPGVTDTQYF; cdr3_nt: TGTGCCAGCAGCTTCCCCGGGGTGACAGATACGCAGTATTTT
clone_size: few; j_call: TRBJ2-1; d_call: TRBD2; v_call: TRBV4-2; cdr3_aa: CASSQEAGGFYNEQFF; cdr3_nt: TGTGCCAGCAGCCAAGAAGCGGGAGGGTTCTACAATGAGCAGTTCTTC
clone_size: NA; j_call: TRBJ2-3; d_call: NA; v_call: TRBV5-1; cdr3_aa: CASSLERPGTDTQYF; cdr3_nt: TGCGCCAGCAGCTTGGAGCGACCGGGGACAGATACGCAGTATTTT
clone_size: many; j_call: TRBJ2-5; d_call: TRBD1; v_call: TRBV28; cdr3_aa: CASGDRKTQYF; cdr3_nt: TGTGCCAGCGGGGACAGGAAGACCCAGTACTTC
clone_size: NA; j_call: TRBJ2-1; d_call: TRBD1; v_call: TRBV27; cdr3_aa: CASRKGTGVNEQFF; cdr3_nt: TGTGCCAGCCGCAAGGGGACAGGGGTCAATGAGCAGTTCTTC
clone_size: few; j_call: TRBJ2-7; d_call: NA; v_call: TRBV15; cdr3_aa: CATSRGELHEQYF; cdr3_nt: TGTGCCACCAGCAGGGGGGAACTCCACGAGCAGTACTTC
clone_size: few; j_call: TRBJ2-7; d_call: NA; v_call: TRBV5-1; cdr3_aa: CASSGSPGELYEQYF; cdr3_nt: TGCGCCAGCAGTGGGAGCCCAGGGGAGCTATACGAGCAGTACTTC
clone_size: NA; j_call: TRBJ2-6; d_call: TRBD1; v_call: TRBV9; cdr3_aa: CASSGPPWTGGFSGANVLTF; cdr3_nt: TGTGCCAGCAGCGGCCCCCCCTGGACAGGGGGCTTCTCTGGGGCCAACGTCCTGACTTTC
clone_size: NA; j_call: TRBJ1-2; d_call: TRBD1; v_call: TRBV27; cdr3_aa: CASSPTGSGGGYTF; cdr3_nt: TGTGCCAGCAGTCCGACAGGGTCGGGAGGAGGCTACACCTTC